The 15 T cell receptor beta chains given below trace back to one sample, sequenced in a study of blood T cell repertoires in COVID-19. Data came from immunoSEQ multiplex PCR; TCRdb stores just in-frame clones and leaves some out. The sample lists roughly 380,000 clones, roughly 85% seen once, with 3.5% to 4% in the top ten. The sequenced sample consisted of peripheral blood. The receptors were sampled from a young woman with acute or convalescent COVID-19.

The gene calls are TRBV10-1 and TRBJ1-6; D is perhaps TRBD1 (5 bases). The CDR3 has 15 amino acids. V gave up 2 bases and J gave up 5 bases, with 10 bases separating them. CDR1 is WNHNN, CDR2 SYGVQD, per germline (reference sequence). CDR3 in DNA: TGCGCCAGCAGTGAGGAGCAGGGTCATAATTCACCCCTCCACTTT. This gives the protein CASSEEQGHNSPLHF.

This chain uses TRBV19 with TRBJ1-1; 7 bases agree with TRBD1. V was pared by 3 bases and J by 3 bases, with 10 bases of the junction left unmatched. Germline V gene lookup returns CDR1 LNHDA and CDR2 SQIVND (reference sequence). This CDR3 region has 16 residues. CDR3 region: CASSIEEGAGDTEAFF. CDR3 DNA: TGTGCCAGTAGTATCGAGGAGGGGGCTGGGGACACTGAAGCTTTCTTT. The entire variable domain, with the rest obtained from reference TRBV19 and TRBJ1-1, is as follows: DGGITQSPKYLFRKEGQNVTLSCEQNLNHDAMYWYRQDPGQGLRLIYYSQIVNDFQKGDIAEGYSVSREKKESFPLTVTSAQKNPTAFYLCASSIEEGAGDTEAFFGQGTRLTVV.

This chain uses TRBV28 with TRBJ1-5, with 7 bases that match TRBD1. Germline V CDR1 and CDR2: MDHEN, SYDVKM. This CDR3 spans 16 amino acids. Trimming at V came to 3 bases and at J to 3 bases, leaving 8 bases not matched to a gene. Here the CDR3 reads CASSLPRGRFNQPQHF. The CDR3 DNA sequence: TGTGCCAGCAGTTTGCCTAGGGGGCGGTTCAATCAGCCCCAGCATTTT.

The chain couples TRBV11-2 to TRBJ2-1, with a tentative D call TRBD2 (5 bases). Trimming removed 1 base from V and 10 bases from J, with 26 bases in between. The CDR3 has 18 residues. The germline V gene encodes CDR1 SGHAT and CDR2 FQNNGV. This chain's CDR3 is CASSLAPAQTRGYSEQFF. CDR3 coding DNA: TGTGCCAGCAGCTTAGCGCCGGCGCAGACCCGAGGGTACAGCGAGCAGTTCTTC.

The V and J genes are TRBV7-2 and TRBJ1-2; TRBD1 matches 10 bases. This CDR3 region has 15 residues. Germline values: CDR1 SGHTA, CDR2 FQGNSA. With 5 bases clipped from V and 6 bases from J, the junction kept 9 bases outside the gene matches. CDR3 DNA: TGTGCCAGCAGCCGCGGGACAGGGGATTTCGATGGCTACACCTTC. Amino acid sequence: CASSRGTGDFDGYTF.

There are a few counts of this clone. The V gene is TRBV9, the J gene TRBJ1-6; 7 bases align to TRBD1. J lost 9 bases, V lost 3 bases, and 15 bases had no gene match. Germline CDR1 and CDR2: SGDLS and YYNGEE. The CDR3 is 17 amino acids. For the CDR3, the DNA is TGTGCCAGCAGCGCCTCAGGAGGGGGCTTTCTCGGTTCACCCCTCCACTTT. Protein: CASSASGGGFLGSPLHF.

This chain uses TRBV2 with TRBJ2-7; 9 bases match TRBD2. CDR1 is SNHLY and CDR2 is FYNNEI in the germline V gene. CDR3 length: 13 amino acids. V lost 11 bases, J lost 1 base, and 6 bases stayed unmatched. The CDR3 DNA follows: TGTGCCGTCTGGCTAGCGGGATCCTACGAGCAGTACTTC. Translation: CAVWLAGSYEQYF.

J is TRBJ1-2 and V is TRBV4-2; TRBD1 matches at 8 bases. Germline V gene lookup returns CDR1 LGHNA and CDR2 YNFKEQ. With V trimmed by 4 bases and J by 10 bases, 5 bases remained unmatched. This CDR3 spans 12 amino acids. CDR3 in amino acids: CASSPPTGDYTF. CDR3 DNA sequence: TGTGCCAGCAGCCCTCCGACAGGGGACTACACCTTC.

CDR3 sequence reads: CASSNYGEQHF. Written as DNA, the CDR3 is TGCGCCAGCAGCAATTACGGGGAACAGCATTTT. V is TRBV5-1 and J is TRBJ1-5; D remains unclear. Germline CDR1 SGHRS, CDR2 YFSETQ. The V end lost 4 bases, the J end lost 13 bases, and 12 bases lay between the germline ends. CDR3 length: 11 amino acids.

The rearrangement joins TRBV29-1 to TRBJ2-7, with D perhaps matching TRBD1 (5 bases). The germline CDR1 and CDR2 sequences are SQVTM and ANQGSEA. V was trimmed by 7 bases and J by 2 bases, leaving 12 bases between them. CDR3 length: 12 residues. The CDR3 is CSGRQNPYEQYF. CDR3 sequence (DNA): TGCAGCGGAAGACAGAATCCCTACGAGCAGTACTTC.

The chain joins TRBV24-1 to TRBJ2-4, with 7 bases lining up with TRBD2. In germline, CDR1 is KGHDR, CDR2 SFDVKD. V dropped 4 bases and J dropped 0; count of bases not matched to a gene: 8. The CDR3 spans 17 residues. CDR3 DNA: TGTGCCACCAGTGAACCTGCGGGGGACTTAGCCAAAAACATTCAGTACTTC. It translates to CATSEPAGDLAKNIQYF.

The V call is TRBV5-1, the J call TRBJ2-7; 7 nucleotides align to TRBD1. V shed 4 bases and J 0 bases; nucleotides not matched to a gene: 10. Germline assignment: CDR1 SGHRS and CDR2 YFSETQ. This CDR3 is 16 amino acids long. The CDR3 region has the DNA TGCGCCAGCAGCAAAACGACAGGGACCAGCTCCTACGAGCAGTACTTC. Residues: CASSKTTGTSSYEQYF.

This rearrangement joins TRBV9 to TRBJ1-1; D gene uncertain. V gave up 1 base and J gave up 0 bases, with 7 bases separating them. The CDR3 covers 14 residues. Per the germline V gene, CDR1 is SGDLS and CDR2 is YYNGEE. CDR3 DNA: TGTGCCAGCAGCGTAAGCACCATGAACACTGAAGCTTTCTTT. Protein sequence: CASSVSTMNTEAFF.

V gene TRBV19 combines with J gene TRBJ1-5; D remains ambiguous. Germline V gene lookup returns CDR1 LNHDA and CDR2 SQIVND (reference sequence). With 3 bases removed from V and 3 bases from J, the gap between germline ends came to 12 bases. The CDR3 consists of 15 residues. The CDR3 here is CASSMVRELNQPQHF. Here the CDR3 DNA reads TGTGCCAGTAGTATGGTCCGGGAACTCAATCAGCCCCAGCATTTT.

This clone appeared a few times. The same CDR3 arises from other DNA sequences in this sample as well. V usage is TRBV7-9 and J usage is TRBJ2-7; no clear D gene. The CDR3 extends over 12 amino acids. The germline gives CDR1 SEHNR, CDR2 FQNEAQ (reference sequence). Trimming left V 2 bases short and J 3 bases short, with 5 bases between. CDR3 amino acids: CASSLTGYEQYF. CDR3 bases: TGTGCCAGCAGCTTAACCGGCTACGAGCAGTACTTC.